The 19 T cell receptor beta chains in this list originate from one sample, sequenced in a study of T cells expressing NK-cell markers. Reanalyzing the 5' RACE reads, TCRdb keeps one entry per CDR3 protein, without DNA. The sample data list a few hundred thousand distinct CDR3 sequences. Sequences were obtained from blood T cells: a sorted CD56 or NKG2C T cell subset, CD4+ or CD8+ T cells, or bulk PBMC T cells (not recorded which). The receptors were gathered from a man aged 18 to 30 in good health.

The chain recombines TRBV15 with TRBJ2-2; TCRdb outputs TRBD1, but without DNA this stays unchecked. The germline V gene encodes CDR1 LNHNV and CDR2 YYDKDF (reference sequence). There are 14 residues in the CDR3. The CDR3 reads CATSRDGARQGLFF.

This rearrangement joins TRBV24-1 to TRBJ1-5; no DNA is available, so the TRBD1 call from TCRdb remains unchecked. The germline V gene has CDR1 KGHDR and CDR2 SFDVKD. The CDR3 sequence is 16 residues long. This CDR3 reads CATSDGGTPFNQPQHF.

CDR3 protein: CASTRSSEETQYF. This rearrangement joins TRBV5-1 to TRBJ2-5. This CDR3 comprises 13 residues. Germline CDR1 and CDR2: SGHRS and YFSETQ.

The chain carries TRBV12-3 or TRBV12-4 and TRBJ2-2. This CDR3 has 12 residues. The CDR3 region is CAWRHYTGELFF.

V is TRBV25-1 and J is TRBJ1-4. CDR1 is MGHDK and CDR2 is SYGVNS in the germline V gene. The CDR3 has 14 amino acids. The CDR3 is CASSGSLGYEKLFF.

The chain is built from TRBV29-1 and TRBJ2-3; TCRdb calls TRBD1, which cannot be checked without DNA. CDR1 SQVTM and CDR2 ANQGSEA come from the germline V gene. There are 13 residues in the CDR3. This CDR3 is CSVGHRLTDTQYF.

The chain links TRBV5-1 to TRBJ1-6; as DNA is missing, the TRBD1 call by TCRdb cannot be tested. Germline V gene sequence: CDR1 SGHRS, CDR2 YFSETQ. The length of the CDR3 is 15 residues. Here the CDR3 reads CASSSSTGGNSPLHF. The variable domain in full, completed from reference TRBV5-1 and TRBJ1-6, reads KAGVTQTPRYLIKTRGQQVTLSCSPISGHRSVSWYQQTPGQGLQFLFEYFSETQRNKGNFPGRFSGRQFSNSRSEMNVSTLELGDSALYLCASSSSTGGNSPLHFGNGTRLTVT.

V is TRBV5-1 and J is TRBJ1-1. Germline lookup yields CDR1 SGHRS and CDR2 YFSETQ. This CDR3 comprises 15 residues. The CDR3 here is CASSLVAGALGEAFF.

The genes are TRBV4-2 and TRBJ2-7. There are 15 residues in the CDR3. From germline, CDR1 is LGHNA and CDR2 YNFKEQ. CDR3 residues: CASSQVMAGIYEQYF.

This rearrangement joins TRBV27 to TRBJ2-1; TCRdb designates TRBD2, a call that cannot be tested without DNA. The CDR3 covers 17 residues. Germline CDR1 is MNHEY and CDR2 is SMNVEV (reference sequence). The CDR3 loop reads CASIDGTSATVGNEQFF.

The CDR3 reads CASSYETGYEQYF. V is TRBV7-8 and J is TRBJ2-7; with no DNA, the TCRdb D assignment of TRBD1 cannot be verified. CDR3 length: 13 amino acids. Germline V gene sequence: CDR1 SGHVS, CDR2 FQNEAQ.

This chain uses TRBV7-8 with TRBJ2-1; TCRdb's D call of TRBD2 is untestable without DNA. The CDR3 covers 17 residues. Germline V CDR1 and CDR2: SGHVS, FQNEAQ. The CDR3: CASSLEGGMSGSALQFF. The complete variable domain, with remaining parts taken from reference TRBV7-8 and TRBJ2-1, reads GAGVSQSPRYKVAKRGQDVALRCDPISGHVSLFWYQQALGQGPEFLTYFQNEAQLDKSGLPSDRFFAERPEGSVSTLKIQRTQQEDSAVYLCASSLEGGMSGSALQFFGPGTRLTVL.

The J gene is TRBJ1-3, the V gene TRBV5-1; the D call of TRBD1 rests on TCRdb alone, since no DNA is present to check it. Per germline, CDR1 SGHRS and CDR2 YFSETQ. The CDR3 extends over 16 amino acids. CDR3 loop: CASSPTGTPSGNTIYF. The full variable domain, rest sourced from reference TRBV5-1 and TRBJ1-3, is KAGVTQTPRYLIKTRGQQVTLSCSPISGHRSVSWYQQTPGQGLQFLFEYFSETQRNKGNFPGRFSGRQFSNSRSEMNVSTLELGDSALYLCASSPTGTPSGNTIYFGEGSWLTVV.

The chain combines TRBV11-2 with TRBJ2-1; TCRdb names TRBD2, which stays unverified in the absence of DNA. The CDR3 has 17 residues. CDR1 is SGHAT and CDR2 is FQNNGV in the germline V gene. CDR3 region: CASSLVPGLSAYNEQFF.

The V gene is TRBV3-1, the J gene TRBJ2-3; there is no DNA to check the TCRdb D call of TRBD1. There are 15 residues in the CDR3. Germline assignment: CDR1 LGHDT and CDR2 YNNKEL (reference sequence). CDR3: CASSQDRGAQDTQYF.

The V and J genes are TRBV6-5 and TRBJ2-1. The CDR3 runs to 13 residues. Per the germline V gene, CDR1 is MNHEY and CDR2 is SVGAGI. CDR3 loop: CASSYSSSNEQFF.

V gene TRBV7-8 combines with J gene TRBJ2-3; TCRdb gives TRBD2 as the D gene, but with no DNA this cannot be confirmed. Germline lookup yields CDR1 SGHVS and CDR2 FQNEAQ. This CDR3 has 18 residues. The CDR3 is CASSLVLAGASSTDTQYF.

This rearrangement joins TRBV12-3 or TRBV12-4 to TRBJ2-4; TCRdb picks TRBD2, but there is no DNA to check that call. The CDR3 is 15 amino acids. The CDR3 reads CASSRLAGFADIQYF.

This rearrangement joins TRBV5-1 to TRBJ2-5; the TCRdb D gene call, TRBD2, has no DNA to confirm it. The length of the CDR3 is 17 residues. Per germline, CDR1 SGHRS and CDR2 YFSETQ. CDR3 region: CASSAGLAGTPGETQYF. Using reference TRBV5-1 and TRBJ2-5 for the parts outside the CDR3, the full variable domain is KAGVTQTPRYLIKTRGQQVTLSCSPISGHRSVSWYQQTPGQGLQFLFEYFSETQRNKGNFPGRFSGRQFSNSRSEMNVSTLELGDSALYLCASSAGLAGTPGETQYFGPGTRLLVL.